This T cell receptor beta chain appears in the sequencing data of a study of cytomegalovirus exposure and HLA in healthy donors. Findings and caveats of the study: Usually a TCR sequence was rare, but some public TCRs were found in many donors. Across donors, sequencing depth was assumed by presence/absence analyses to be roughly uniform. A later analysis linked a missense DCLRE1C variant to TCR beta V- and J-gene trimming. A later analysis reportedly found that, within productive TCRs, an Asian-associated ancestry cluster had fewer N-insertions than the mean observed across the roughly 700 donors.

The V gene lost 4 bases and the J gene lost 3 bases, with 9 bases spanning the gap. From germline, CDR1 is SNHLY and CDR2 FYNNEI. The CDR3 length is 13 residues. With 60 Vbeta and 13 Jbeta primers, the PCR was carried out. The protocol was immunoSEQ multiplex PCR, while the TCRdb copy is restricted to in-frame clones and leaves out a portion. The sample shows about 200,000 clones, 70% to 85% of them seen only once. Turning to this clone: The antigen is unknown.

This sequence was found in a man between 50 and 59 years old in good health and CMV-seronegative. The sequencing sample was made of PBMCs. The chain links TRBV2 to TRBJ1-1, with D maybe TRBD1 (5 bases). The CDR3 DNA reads TGTGCCAGCAGTGCTCAGGGCTACACTGAAGCTTTCTTT. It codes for CASSAQGYTEAFF.